One sample yielded the 24 T cell receptor beta chains listed below, sequenced in a study of shared clonotypes between healthy human individuals. Libraries were prepared by immunoSEQ multiplex PCR; TCRdb keeps only in-frame clonotypes and omits some of them. Of a few million clones listed, around nine tenths are singletons. Sequencing was done on a sample of naive CD4+ T cells sorted from blood. The subset denotes: CD45RA+ positively selected. The receptors derive from a man younger than 35 in good health.

This chain links TRBV5-1 with TRBJ2-2, with D perhaps TRBD1 (5 bases). The CDR3 loop spans 14 amino acids. The germline V gene encodes CDR1 SGHRS and CDR2 YFSETQ. With 2 bases removed from V and 5 bases from J, the gap between germline ends came to 10 bases. The CDR3: CASSLGAWTGELFF. Here the CDR3 DNA reads TGCGCCAGCAGCTTAGGGGCCTGGACCGGGGAGCTGTTTTTT.

The genes are TRBV6-1 and TRBJ2-3, with 10 bases aligning to TRBD2. The germline V gene encodes CDR1 MNHNS and CDR2 SASEGT. CDR3 length: 19 amino acids. The junction had 12 bases not matched to a gene; V was cut back by 1 base and J by 2 bases. The CDR3 nucleotides read TGTGCCAGCAGTGAAGTTAGGAGCGGGGGGGCCATATTCACAGATACGCAGTATTTT. It codes for CASSEVRSGGAIFTDTQYF.

The chain couples TRBV11-2 to TRBJ2-5; D is undetermined. CDR1 is SGHAT and CDR2 is FQNNGV in the germline V gene. The V end was cut by 1 base, the J end by 5 bases, with 14 bases between. The CDR3 extends over 15 amino acids. CDR3 sequence: CASSLVTLVRETQYF. CDR3 nucleotide sequence: TGTGCCAGCAGCTTAGTAACGCTAGTAAGGGAGACCCAGTACTTC.

The chain recombines TRBV5-4 with TRBJ2-2, with TRBD1 matching 7 bases. Germline CDR1 reads SGHNT; CDR2 reads YYREEE (reference sequence). The CDR3 contains 16 residues. After removal of 0 bases from V and 4 bases from J, the junction contained 6 bases not matched to a gene. CDR3 coding DNA: TGTGCCAGCAGCTTGGAAGGGGGCAAGGGCACCGGGGAGCTGTTTTTT. This gives the protein CASSLEGGKGTGELFF.

The chain links TRBV18 to TRBJ2-1, with 11 bases lining up with TRBD2. V was clipped by 6 bases and J by 0 bases; unmatched bases: 7. This CDR3 has 17 residues. Germline V gene sequence: CDR1 KGHSH, CDR2 LQKENI. CDR3: CASSSTSGTSSYNEQFF. CDR3 sequence (DNA): TGTGCCAGCTCGTCGACTAGCGGGACGAGCTCCTACAATGAGCAGTTCTTC.

This clone was found a few times. This chain links TRBV30 with TRBJ1-1; D call uncertain. The CDR3 extends over 13 amino acids. Trimming shortened V by 4 bases and J by 2 bases, and 11 bases separated the two germline ends. Germline V gene lookup returns CDR1 GTSNPN and CDR2 SVGIG (reference sequence). In DNA, the CDR3 is TGTGCCTGGACCAGGCGGGATAACACTGAAGCTTTCTTT. It is translated as CAWTRRDNTEAFF.

This clone has only one observation. The chain combines TRBV5-1 with TRBJ1-1, with D tentatively TRBD1 (6 bases). V dropped 0 bases and J dropped 2 bases, with 11 bases sitting between them. The germline V gene has CDR1 SGHRS and CDR2 YFSETQ. The CDR3 contains 15 residues. CDR3 loop: CASSLGAQGNTEAFF. The CDR3 DNA reads as TGCGCCAGCAGCTTGGGGGCACAGGGAAACACTGAAGCTTTCTTT.

CDR3 DNA: TGTGCCAGCAGCTTAGGGGCCGGGGACAATGAGCAGTTCTTC. Its protein product is CASSLGAGDNEQFF. This chain links TRBV7-9 with TRBJ2-1; TRBD2 might be the D (5 bases). Trimming left V 1 base short and J 5 bases short, with 9 bases between. This CDR3 spans 14 amino acids. The V gene's germline CDR1 is SEHNR and CDR2 FQNEAQ (reference sequence).

The chain links TRBV10-3 to TRBJ2-7; 8 bases match TRBD2. The germline V gene encodes CDR1 ENHRY and CDR2 SYGVKD. V lost 7 bases to trimming and J lost 2 bases; unmatched junction nucleotides: 4. CDR3 length equals 13 residues. The DNA for the CDR3 is TGTGCCATCAAAAGCGGGGGACCCTACGAGCAGTACTTC. Its protein is CAIKSGGPYEQYF.

This clone showed up just a few times. The genes are TRBV25-1 and TRBJ1-1, with a possible D match to TRBD1 (5 bases). With 4 bases removed from V and 2 bases from J, the gap between germline ends came to 14 bases. Germline assignment: CDR1 MGHDK and CDR2 SYGVNS. This CDR3 region has 15 residues. CDR3 region: CASSVPGLSNTEAFF. In DNA, the CDR3 is TGTGCCAGCAGTGTTCCGGGACTTTCTAACACTGAAGCTTTCTTT.

This chain joins TRBV25-1 and TRBJ1-6; D unclear. The V end was cut by 2 bases, the J end by 6 bases, with 5 bases between. Germline CDR1 and CDR2: MGHDK and SYGVNS. CDR3 size: 13 residues. In nucleotides, the CDR3 is TGTGCCAGCAGTGAACTTATTAATTCACCCCTCCACTTT. Translating it yields CASSELINSPLHF.

This clone was recorded a few times. The genes are TRBV7-9 and TRBJ1-6, with D possibly TRBD1 on 6 matching bases. The CDR3 has 15 residues. Trimming pared 5 bases from V and 5 bases from J, leaving 13 bases between. Per the germline V gene, CDR1 is SEHNR and CDR2 is FQNEAQ (reference sequence). The CDR3: CASSPTGQNNSPLHF. The CDR3 region has the DNA TGTGCCAGCAGCCCAACAGGACAGAATAATTCACCCCTCCACTTT.

The chain couples TRBV28 to TRBJ1-5; D possibly corresponds to TRBD1 (5 bases). Germline CDR1 reads MDHEN; CDR2 reads SYDVKM. CDR3 size: 18 residues. V lost 9 bases to trimming and J lost 2 bases, with 26 bases between them. In nucleotides, the CDR3 is TGTGCCAGGAAAAACAGGAGGAGCCCTGTGGATTGCAATCAGCCCCAGCATTTT. It encodes CARKNRRSPVDCNQPQHF.

The chain is built from TRBV7-9 and TRBJ2-6; TRBD2 is a possible D gene (5 bases). The CDR3 length is 12 residues. Germline V gene sequence: CDR1 SEHNR, CDR2 FQNEAQ (reference sequence). CDR3 in DNA: TGTGCGGCGGGTGGTGGGGCCAACGTCCTGACTTTC. Residues: CAAGGGANVLTF.

The chain is built from TRBV5-1 and TRBJ2-1; 11 bases map to TRBD2. This CDR3 region has 17 residues. The germline CDR1 and CDR2 sequences are SGHRS and YFSETQ. The ends lost 4 bases at V and 6 bases at J; junction bases unmatched: 12. The CDR3 DNA reads TGCGCCAGCAGCCTCTACAAACTAGCGGGAGTACCCAATGAGCAGTTCTTC. Protein sequence: CASSLYKLAGVPNEQFF.

The gene calls are TRBV6-1 and TRBJ1-3; D gene unclear. There are 14 residues in the CDR3. Trimming took 3 bases from V and 3 from J, leaving 9 bases between them. In germline, CDR1 is MNHNS, CDR2 SASEGT. The CDR3 loop is CASSEVLVGNTIYF. For the CDR3, the DNA is TGTGCCAGCAGTGAGGTCCTGGTTGGAAACACCATATATTTT.

V and J are TRBV6-1 and TRBJ2-5, with D hard to call. The germline V gene has CDR1 MNHNS and CDR2 SASEGT. The CDR3 covers 13 residues. V dropped 6 bases and J dropped 0 bases, with 8 bases sitting between them. The CDR3, as DNA: TGTGCCAGCAGACTACGGAACCAAGAGACCCAGTACTTC. Its translation: CASRLRNQETQYF.

This chain connects TRBV7-2 to TRBJ2-1; D call uncertain. The CDR3 length is 15 residues. Germline V gene sequence: CDR1 SGHTA, CDR2 FQGNSA. The V end was cut by 1 base, the J end by 7 bases, with 14 bases between. The CDR3 DNA sequence: TGTGCCAGCAGCTTAGGACTGGACCCCCGAAATGAGCAGTTCTTC. Translated, it gives CASSLGLDPRNEQFF.

The chain has TRBV18 and TRBJ1-5, with D maybe TRBD1 (5 bases). The V gene lost 3 bases and the J gene lost 2 bases, with 11 bases spanning the gap. This CDR3 has 15 residues. Germline V gives CDR1 KGHSH, CDR2 LQKENI. The CDR3 coding sequence is TGTGCCAGCTCACCGGAGGGGTCGCGCAATCAGCCCCAGCATTTT. It specifies CASSPEGSRNQPQHF.

The chain recombines TRBV29-1 with TRBJ1-3, with no clear D. CDR3 length: 14 residues. Per the germline V gene, CDR1 is SQVTM and CDR2 is ANQGSEA. Trimming pared 4 bases from V and 0 bases from J, leaving 10 bases between. As DNA, the CDR3 is TGCAGCGTTGGGGGAAAGGGCTCTGGAAACACCATATATTTT. It codes for CSVGGKGSGNTIYF.

CDR3 loop: CASSEGPSYEQYF. In DNA form, the CDR3 reads TGCGCCAGCAGTGAAGGACCCTCCTACGAGCAGTACTTC. V usage is TRBV10-1 and J usage is TRBJ2-7; D gene unclear. V shed 3 bases and J shed 0 bases, with 6 bases lying between them. The germline V gene has CDR1 WNHNN and CDR2 SYGVQD (reference sequence). CDR3 length: 13 residues.

The chain joins TRBV19 to TRBJ1-4; no clear D gene. V gave up 2 bases and J gave up 6 bases, with 16 bases separating them. CDR1 LNHDA and CDR2 SQIVND come from the germline V gene (reference sequence). The CDR3 extends over 16 amino acids. In nucleotides, the CDR3 is TGTGCCAGTAGTATAAGCCAGGAGCTTATGTATGAAAAACTGTTTTTT. Translation gives CASSISQELMYEKLFF.

The genes are TRBV7-9 and TRBJ2-1, with 8 positions matching TRBD2. Germline V gene lookup returns CDR1 SEHNR and CDR2 FQNEAQ (reference sequence). The CDR3 sequence is 18 residues long. The V and J ends lost 1 base and 7 bases, in that order; junction bases with no gene match: 15. DNA of the CDR3: TGTGCCAGCAGCTTAGGGTCACGGCGGGGGGCCGACCTTAATGAGCAGTTCTTC. Amino acids: CASSLGSRRGADLNEQFF.

Turning to this clone: Other DNA sequences of this sample code for an identical CDR3. V and J are TRBV7-2 and TRBJ2-1, with D hard to call. The CDR3 contains 11 residues. The V end was cut by 1 base, the J end by 7 bases, with 2 bases between. From germline, CDR1 is SGHTA and CDR2 FQGNSA. The CDR3 DNA reads as TGTGCCAGCAGCTTAGGAAATGAGCAGTTCTTC. It codes for CASSLGNEQFF. The full variable domain, completed using reference TRBV7-2 and TRBJ2-1, is GAGVSQSPSNKVTEKGKDVELRCDPISGHTALYWYRQSLGQGLEFLIYFQGNSAPDKSGLPSDRFSAERTGGSVSTLTIQRTQQEDSAVYLCASSLGNEQFFGPGTRLTVL.